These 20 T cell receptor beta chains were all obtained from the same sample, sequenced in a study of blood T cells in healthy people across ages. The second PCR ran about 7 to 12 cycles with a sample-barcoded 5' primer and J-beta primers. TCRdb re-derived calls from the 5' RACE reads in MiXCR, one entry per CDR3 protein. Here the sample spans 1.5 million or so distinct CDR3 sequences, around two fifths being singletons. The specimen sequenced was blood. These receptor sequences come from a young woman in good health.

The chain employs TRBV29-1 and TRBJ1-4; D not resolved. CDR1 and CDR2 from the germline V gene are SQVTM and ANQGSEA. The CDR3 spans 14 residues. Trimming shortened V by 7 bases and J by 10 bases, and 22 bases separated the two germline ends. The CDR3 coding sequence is TGCAGCGCCTTTGACCCTCGATGGGATGGAAAACTGTTTTTT. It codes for CSAFDPRWDGKLFF.

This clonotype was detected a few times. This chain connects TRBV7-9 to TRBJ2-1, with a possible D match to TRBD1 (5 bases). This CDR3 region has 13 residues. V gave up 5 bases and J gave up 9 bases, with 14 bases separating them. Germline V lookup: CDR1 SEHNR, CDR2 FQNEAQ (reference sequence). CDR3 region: CASSPTVLGEQFF. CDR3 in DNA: TGTGCCAGCAGCCCGACAGTCTTGGGTGAGCAGTTCTTC.

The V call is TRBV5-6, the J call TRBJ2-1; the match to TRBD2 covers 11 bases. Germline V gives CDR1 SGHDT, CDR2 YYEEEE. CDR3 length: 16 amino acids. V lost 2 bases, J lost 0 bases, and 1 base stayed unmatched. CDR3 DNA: TGTGCCAGCAGCTTCACTAGCGGGAGCTCCTACAATGAGCAGTTCTTC. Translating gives CASSFTSGSSYNEQFF.

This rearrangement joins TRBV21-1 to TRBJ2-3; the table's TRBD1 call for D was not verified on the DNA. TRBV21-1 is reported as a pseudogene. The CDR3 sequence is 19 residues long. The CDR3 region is CASRPELLGQGVITDTQYF. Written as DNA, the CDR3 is TGTGCCAGCAGACCTGAACTCCTGGGACAGGGGGTTATCACAGATACGCAGTATTTT.

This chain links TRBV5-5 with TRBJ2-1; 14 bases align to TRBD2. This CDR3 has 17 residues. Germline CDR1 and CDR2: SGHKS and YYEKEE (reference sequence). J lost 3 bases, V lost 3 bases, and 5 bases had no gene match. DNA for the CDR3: TGTGCCAGCAGCTCGTACGGACTAGCGGGAGGCTACAATGAGCAGTTCTTC. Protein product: CASSSYGLAGGYNEQFF.

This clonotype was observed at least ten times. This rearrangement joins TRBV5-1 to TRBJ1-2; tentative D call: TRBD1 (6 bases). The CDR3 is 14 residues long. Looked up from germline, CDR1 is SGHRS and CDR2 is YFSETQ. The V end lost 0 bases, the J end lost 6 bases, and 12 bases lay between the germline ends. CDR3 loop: CASSLATGSDGYTF. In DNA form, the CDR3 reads TGCGCCAGCAGCTTGGCTACAGGGTCGGATGGCTACACCTTC.

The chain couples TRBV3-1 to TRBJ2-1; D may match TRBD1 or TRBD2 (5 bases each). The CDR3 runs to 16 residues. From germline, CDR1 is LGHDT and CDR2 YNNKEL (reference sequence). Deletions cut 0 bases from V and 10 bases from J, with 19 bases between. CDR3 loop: CASSQDLPGTIREQFF. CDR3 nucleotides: TGTGCCAGCAGCCAAGATCTGCCAGGGACGATCAGGGAGCAGTTCTTC.

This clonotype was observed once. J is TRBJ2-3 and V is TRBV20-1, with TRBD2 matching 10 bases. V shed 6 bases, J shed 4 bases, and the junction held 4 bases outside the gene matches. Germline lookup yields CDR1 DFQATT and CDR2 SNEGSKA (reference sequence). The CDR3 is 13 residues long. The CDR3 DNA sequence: TGCAGTGCCCCTAGCGGGAGATCAGATACGCAGTATTTT. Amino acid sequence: CSAPSGRSDTQYF.

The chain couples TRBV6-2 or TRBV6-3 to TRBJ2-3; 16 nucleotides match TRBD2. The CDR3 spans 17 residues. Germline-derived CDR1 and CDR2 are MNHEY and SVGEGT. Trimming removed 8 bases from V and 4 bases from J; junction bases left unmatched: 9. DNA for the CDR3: TGTGCCAGCTTCGATGGGGGACTAGCGGGAGGGCCAGATACGCAGTATTTT. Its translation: CASFDGGLAGGPDTQYF.

CDR3 nucleotides: TGCGCCAGCAGCGTGGACAGGGGGGATGAGACCCAGTACTTC. It translates to CASSVDRGDETQYF. The rearrangement links TRBV5-1 to TRBJ2-7; 10 bases line up with TRBD1. The last part of the DNA fits TRBJ2-5 better; the J call may be wrong. This CDR3 is 14 amino acids long. Germline-derived CDR1 and CDR2 are SGHRS and YFSETQ.

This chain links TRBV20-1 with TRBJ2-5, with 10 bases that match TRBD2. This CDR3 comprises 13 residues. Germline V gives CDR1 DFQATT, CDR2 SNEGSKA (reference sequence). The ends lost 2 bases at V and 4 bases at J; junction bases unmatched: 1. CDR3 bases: TGCAGTGCTAGAACTAGCGGGACAGAGACCCAGTACTTC. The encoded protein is CSARTSGTETQYF.

The CDR3 DNA sequence: TGCAGTGCTACCCAGACTAGCGGGGGTCAGACCCAGTACTTC. Translation gives CSATQTSGGQTQYF. This rearrangement joins TRBV20-1 to TRBJ2-7; 12 bases fit TRBD2. The end of the DNA aligns better with TRBJ2-5, so the J call may be wrong. The length of the CDR3 is 14 residues. Germline CDR1 is DFQATT and CDR2 is SNEGSKA (reference sequence).

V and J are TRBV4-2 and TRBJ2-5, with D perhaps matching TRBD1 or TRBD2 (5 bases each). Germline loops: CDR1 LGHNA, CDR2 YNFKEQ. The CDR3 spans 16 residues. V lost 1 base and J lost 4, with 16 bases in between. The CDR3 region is CASSQVGMAGRETQYF. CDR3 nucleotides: TGTGCCAGCAGCCAAGTCGGTATGGCAGGGAGAGAGACCCAGTACTTC.

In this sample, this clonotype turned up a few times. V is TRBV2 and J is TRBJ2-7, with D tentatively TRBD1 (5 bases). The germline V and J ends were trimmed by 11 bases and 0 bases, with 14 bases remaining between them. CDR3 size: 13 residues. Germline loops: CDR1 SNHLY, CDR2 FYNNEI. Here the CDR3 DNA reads TGTGCCGCTGGGCCTAGGGGCTCCTACGAGCAGTACTTC. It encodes CAAGPRGSYEQYF. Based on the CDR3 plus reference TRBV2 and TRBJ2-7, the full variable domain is EPEVTQTPSHQVTQMGQEVILRCVPISNHLYFYWYRQILGQKVEFLVSFYNNEISEKSEIFDDQFSVERPDGSNFTLKIRSTKLEDSAMYFCAAGPRGSYEQYFGPGTRLTVT.

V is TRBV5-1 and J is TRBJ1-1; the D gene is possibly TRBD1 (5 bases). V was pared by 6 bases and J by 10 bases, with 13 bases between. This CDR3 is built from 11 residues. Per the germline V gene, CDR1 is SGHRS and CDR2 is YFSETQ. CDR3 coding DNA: TGCGCCAGCATCGCGAGGGGCCGAGCTTTCTTT. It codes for CASIARGRAFF.

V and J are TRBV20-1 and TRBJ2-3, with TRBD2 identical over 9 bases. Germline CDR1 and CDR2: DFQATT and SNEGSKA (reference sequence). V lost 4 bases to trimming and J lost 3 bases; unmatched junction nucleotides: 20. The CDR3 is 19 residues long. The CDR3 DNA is TGCAGTGCTACCTTGGGGGGCGGGAGGGCAGATGGGTGGACAGATACGCAGTATTTT. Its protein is CSATLGGGRADGWTDTQYF.

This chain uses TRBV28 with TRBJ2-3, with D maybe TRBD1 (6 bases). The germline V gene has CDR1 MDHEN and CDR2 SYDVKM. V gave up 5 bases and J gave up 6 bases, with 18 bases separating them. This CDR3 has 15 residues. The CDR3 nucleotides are TGTGCCAGCAGTCCCAGGGGCTCCTTAATGGATACGCAGTATTTT. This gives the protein CASSPRGSLMDTQYF.

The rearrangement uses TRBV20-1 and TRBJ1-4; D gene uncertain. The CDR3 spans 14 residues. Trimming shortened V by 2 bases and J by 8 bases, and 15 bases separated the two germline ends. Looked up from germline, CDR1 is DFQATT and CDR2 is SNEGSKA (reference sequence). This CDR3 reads CSARSPKGMEKLFF. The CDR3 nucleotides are TGCAGTGCTAGATCTCCGAAAGGAATGGAAAAACTGTTTTTT.

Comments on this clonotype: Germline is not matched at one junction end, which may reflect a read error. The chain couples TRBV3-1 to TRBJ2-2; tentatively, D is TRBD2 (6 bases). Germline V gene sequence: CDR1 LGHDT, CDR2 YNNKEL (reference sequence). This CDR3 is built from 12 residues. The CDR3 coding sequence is TGTGCCAGCAGCTCATTCACCGGGGGGCTGTTTTTT. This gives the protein CASSSFTGGLFF.

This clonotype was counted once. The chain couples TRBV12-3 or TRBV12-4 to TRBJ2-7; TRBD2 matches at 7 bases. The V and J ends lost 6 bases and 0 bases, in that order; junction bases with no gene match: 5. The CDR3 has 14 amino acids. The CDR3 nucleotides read TGTGCCAGCAGGTTGACGGGGGGCTCCTACGAGCAGTACTTC. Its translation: CASRLTGGSYEQYF.